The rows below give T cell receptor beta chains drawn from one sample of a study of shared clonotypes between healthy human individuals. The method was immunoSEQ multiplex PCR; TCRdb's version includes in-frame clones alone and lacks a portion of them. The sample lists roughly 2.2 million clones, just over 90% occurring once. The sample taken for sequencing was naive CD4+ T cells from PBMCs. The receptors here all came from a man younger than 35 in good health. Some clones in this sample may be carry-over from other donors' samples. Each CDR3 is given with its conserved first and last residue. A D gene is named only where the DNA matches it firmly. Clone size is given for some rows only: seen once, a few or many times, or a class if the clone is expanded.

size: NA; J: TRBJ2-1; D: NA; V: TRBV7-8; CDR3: CASSLVGRTSYNEQFF; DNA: TGTGCCAGCAGCTTAGTAGGGAGGACCTCCTACAATGAGCAGTTCTTC
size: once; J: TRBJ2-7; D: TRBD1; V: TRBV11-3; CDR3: CASSPGQSSYEQYF; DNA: TGTGCCAGCAGCCCGGGACAGAGTTCCTACGAGCAGTACTTC
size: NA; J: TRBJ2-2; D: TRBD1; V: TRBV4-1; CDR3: CASSPRDRVITGELFF; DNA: TGCGCCAGCAGCCCCCGGGACAGGGTAATCACCGGGGAGCTGTTTTTT
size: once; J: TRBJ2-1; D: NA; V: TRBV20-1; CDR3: CSASPRDSLFF; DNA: TGCAGTGCTAGCCCCAGGGACTCCTTGTTCTTC
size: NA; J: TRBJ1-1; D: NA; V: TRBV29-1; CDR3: CSVTQGRQLNTEAFF; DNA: TGCAGCGTAACCCAGGGGAGACAGCTGAACACTGAAGCTTTCTTT
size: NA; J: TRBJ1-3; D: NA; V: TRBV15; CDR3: CATSRFGQSGNTIYF; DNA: TGTGCCACCAGCAGATTCGGACAGAGTGGAAACACCATATATTTT
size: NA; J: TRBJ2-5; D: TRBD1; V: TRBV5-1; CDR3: CASTLGTDQETQYF; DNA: TGCGCCAGCACCCTCGGGACAGATCAAGAGACCCAGTACTTC
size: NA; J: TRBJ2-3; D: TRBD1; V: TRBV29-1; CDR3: CSATGQGADTQYF; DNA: TGCAGCGCCACGGGACAGGGGGCAGATACGCAGTATTTT
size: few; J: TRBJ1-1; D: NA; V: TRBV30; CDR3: CAWSVRGQTPMNTEAFF; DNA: TGTGCCTGGAGTGTACGGGGGCAAACTCCCATGAACACTGAAGCTTTCTTT
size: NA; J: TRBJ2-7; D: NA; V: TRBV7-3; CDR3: CASSLDTYYEQYF; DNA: TGTGCCAGCAGCCTGGACACCTACTACGAGCAGTACTTC
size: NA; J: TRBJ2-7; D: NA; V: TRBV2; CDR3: CASSVQVTEQYF; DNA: TGTGCCAGCAGTGTGCAAGTTACCGAGCAGTACTTC
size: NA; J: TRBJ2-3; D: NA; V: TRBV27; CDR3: CASGLDSTDTQYF; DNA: TGTGCCAGTGGCCTGGACAGCACAGATACGCAGTATTTT